This TCR beta chain was documented in a study of blood T cell repertoires in COVID-19. Study-wide background: From the United States, Italy and Spain came samples of acute and convalescent COVID-19. From T cells, B-cell-depleted T cells, or PBMCs came the material, which was cDNA or gDNA.

This clone has a count of ten or more. In the source study's methods: Counts of nucleated cells, estimated from reference gene primer amplification, were obtained. Using immunoSEQ multiplex PCR, the repertoire was profiled, and TCRdb retains in-frame clones only, with some absent. D and trimming were read from the DNA, whereas the V and J calls and clone size are those reported in that table. The sample carries roughly 250,000 clones, about 86% recorded once. Germline V gives CDR1 LNHDA, CDR2 SQIVND (reference sequence). With V trimmed by 3 bases and J by 6 bases, 5 bases remained unmatched. This CDR3 comprises 14 residues.

Material for sequencing was peripheral blood. The gene calls are TRBV19 and TRBJ1-5, with TRBD1 matching 7 bases. The sequence was collected from a woman of 80 years or more with acute or convalescent COVID-19. The chain's CDR3 is CASSIGQAGQPQHF. The CDR3 DNA is TGTGCCAGTAGTATCGGACAGGCGGGTCAGCCCCAGCATTTT. Looking up the rest from reference TRBV19 and TRBJ1-5 gives the full variable domain: DGGITQSPKYLFRKEGQNVTLSCEQNLNHDAMYWYRQDPGQGLRLIYYSQIVNDFQKGDIAEGYSVSREKKESFPLTVTSAQKNPTAFYLCASSIGQAGQPQHFGDGTRLSIL.